This T cell receptor beta chain was retrieved from a study of CD8 T cells in Susac syndrome. General study results and limits: Within total CD8+ repertoires, around 15 Susac-specific public clones were found, and within CD8+ TEMRA repertoires, five.

Random hexamers were used to reverse transcribe about 0.5 to 1 ug of RNA. Amplification of TCR beta CDR3 by immunoSEQ multiplex PCR spanned 54 Vbeta and 13 Jbeta. A single record per CDR3 protein comes from TCRdb applying MiXCR to the immunoSEQ multiplex PCR reads. The data show 75,000 to 100,000 distinct CDR3 sequences, roughly 94% seen once. Sequencing of TCR beta, carried out with a high-throughput approach, was applied to CD8+ and CD4+ T cells from the blood. For this clonotype: What it binds is unknown.

The CDR3 is made up of 12 amino acids. Germline V gives CDR1 SEHNR, CDR2 FQNEAQ (reference sequence). V lost 3 bases to trimming and J lost 4 bases, with 5 bases between them. The receptor comes from a human donor with Susac syndrome. The specimen was CD8+ T cells from PBMCs. The rearrangement joins TRBV7-9 to TRBJ2-3; no clear D gene. The CDR3 reads CASSFEADTQYF. CDR3 coding DNA: TGTGCCAGCAGCTTTGAGGCAGATACGCAGTATTTT.